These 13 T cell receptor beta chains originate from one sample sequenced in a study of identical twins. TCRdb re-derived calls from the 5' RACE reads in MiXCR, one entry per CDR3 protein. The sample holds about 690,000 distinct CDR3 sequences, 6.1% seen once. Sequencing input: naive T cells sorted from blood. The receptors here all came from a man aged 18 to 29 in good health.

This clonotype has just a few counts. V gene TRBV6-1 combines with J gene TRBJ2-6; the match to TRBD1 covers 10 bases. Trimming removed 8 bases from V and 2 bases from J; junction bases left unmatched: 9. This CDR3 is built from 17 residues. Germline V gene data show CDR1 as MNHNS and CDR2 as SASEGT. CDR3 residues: CASSALTGGTGANVLTF. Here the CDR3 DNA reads TGTGCCAGCTCCGCCTTGACAGGGGGCACTGGGGCCAACGTCCTGACTTTC.

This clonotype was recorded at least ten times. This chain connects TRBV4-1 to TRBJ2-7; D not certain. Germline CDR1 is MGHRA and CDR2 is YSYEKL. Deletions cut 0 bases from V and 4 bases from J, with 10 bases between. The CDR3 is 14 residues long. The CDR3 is CASSQDSSIYEQYV. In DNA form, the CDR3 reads TGCGCCAGCAGCCAAGACTCTAGTATTTACGAGCAGTACGTC.

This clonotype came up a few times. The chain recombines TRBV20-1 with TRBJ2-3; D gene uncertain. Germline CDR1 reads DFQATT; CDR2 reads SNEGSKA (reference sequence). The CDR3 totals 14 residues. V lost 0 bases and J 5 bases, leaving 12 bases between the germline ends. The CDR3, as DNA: TGCAGTGCTAGAGATTTAGTCAGCCTAGATACGCAGTATTTT. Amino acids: CSARDLVSLDTQYF.

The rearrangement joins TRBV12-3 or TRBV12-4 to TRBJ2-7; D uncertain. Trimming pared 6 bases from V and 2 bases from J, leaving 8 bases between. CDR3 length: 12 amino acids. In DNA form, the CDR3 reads TGTGCCAGCAGCGGCGCAACCTACGAGCAGTACGTC. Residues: CASSGATYEQYV.

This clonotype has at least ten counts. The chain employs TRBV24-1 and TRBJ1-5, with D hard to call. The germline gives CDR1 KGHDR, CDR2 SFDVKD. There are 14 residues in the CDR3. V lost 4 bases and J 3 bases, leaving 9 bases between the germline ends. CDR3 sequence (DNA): TGTGCCACCAGTGACCAGGACCCCAATCAGCCCCAGCATTTT. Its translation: CATSDQDPNQPQHF.

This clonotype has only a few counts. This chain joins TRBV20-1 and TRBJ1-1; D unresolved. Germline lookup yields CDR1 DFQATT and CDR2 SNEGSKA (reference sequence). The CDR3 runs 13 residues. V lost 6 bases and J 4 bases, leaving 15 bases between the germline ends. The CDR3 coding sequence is TGCAGTGCCCACAGTCCTGGAGTCACTGAAGCTTTCTTT. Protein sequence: CSAHSPGVTEAFF.

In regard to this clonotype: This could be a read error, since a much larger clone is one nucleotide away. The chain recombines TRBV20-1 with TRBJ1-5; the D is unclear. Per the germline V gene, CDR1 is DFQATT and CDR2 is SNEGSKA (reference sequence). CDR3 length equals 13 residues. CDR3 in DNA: TGCAGTACAGCCTCCGGGAGCGATCAGCCCCAGCTTTTT. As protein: CSTASGSDQPQLF.

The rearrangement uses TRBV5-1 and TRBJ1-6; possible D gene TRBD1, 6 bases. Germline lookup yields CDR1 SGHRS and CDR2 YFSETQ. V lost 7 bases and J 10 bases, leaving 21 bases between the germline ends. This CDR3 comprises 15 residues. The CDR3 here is CASGEAEGVGSPLHF. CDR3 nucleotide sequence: TGCGCCAGCGGCGAAGCTGAGGGGGTAGGATCACCCCTCCACTTT.

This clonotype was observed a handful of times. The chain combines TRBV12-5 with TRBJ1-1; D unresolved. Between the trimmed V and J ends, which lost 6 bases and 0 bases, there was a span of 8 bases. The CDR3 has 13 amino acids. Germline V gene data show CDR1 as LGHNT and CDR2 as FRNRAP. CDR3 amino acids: CASGNSLNTEAFF. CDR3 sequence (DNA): TGTGCTAGTGGGAACTCCTTGAACACTGAAGCTTTCTTT.

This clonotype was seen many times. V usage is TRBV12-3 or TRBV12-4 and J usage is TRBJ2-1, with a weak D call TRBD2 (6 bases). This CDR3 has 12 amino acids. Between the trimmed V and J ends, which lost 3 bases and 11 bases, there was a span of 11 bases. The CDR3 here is CASSFTSPQQFF. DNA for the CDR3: TGTGCCAGCAGTTTTACTAGCCCCCAGCAGTTCTTC.

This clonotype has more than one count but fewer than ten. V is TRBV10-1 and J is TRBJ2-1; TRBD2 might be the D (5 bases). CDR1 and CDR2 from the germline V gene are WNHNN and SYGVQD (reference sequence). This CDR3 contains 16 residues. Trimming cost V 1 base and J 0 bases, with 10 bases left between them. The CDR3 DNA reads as TGCGCCAGCAGTGAGTTTAAGGGAGACTCCTACAATGAGCAGTTCTTC. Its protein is CASSEFKGDSYNEQFF.

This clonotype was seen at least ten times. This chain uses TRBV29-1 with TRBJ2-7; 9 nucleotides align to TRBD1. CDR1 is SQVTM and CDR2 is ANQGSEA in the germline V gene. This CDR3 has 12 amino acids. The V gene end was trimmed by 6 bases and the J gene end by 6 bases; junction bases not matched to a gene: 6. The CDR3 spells CSVGTGPSEQYF. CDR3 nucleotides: TGCAGCGTCGGGACAGGGCCCTCCGAGCAGTACTTC.

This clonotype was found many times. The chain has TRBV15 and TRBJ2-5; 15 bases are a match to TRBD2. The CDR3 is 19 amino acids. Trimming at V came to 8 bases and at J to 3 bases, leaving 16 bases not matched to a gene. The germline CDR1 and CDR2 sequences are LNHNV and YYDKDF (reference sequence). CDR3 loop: CATSGLAGGRQLIKETQYF. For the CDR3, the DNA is TGTGCCACCTCGGGACTAGCGGGAGGACGACAATTAATCAAAGAGACCCAGTACTTC.